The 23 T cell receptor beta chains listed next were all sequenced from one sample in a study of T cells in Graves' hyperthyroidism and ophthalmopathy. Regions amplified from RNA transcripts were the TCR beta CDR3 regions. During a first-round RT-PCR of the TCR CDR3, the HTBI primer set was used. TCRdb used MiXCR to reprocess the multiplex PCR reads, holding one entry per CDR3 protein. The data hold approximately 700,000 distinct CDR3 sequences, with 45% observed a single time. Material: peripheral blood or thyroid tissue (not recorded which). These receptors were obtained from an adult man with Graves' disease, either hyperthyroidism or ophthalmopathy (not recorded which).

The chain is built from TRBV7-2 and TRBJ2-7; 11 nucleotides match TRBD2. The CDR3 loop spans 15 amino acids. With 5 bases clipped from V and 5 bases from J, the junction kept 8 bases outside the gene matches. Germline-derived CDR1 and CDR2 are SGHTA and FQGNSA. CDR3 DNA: TGTGCCAGCAGCCCCCGACTAGCGGGGTCCCACGAGCAGTACTTC. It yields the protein CASSPRLAGSHEQYF.

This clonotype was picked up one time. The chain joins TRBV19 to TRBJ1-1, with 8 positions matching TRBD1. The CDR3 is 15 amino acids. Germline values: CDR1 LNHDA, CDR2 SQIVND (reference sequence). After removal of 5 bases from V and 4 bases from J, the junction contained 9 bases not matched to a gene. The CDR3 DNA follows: TGTGCCAGTAGTGAGACAGGGGCCGGGAGCACTGAAGCTTTCTTT. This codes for CASSETGAGSTEAFF.

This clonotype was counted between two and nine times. CDR3 in amino acids: CSARGQGTGLRYF. DNA of the CDR3: TGCAGTGCTAGGGGACAGGGGACGGGCCTTCGGTACTTC. The J gene is TRBJ2-7, the V gene TRBV20-1; 10 bases map to TRBD1. V lost 3 bases to trimming and J lost 12 bases; unmatched junction nucleotides: 11. Germline CDR1 is DFQATT and CDR2 is SNEGSKA (reference sequence). The CDR3 is 13 residues long.

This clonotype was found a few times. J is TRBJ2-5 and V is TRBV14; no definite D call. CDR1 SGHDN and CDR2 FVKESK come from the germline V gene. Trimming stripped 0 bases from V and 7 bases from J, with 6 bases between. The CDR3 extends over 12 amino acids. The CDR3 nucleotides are TGTGCCAGCAGCCAAGATTGGGGGACCCAGTACTTC. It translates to CASSQDWGTQYF. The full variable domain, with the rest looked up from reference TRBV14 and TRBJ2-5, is EAGVTQFPSHSVIEKGQTVTLRCDPISGHDNLYWYRRVMGKEIKFLLHFVKESKQDESGMPNNRFLAERTGGTYSTLKVQPAELEDSGVYFCASSQDWGTQYFGPGTRLLVL.

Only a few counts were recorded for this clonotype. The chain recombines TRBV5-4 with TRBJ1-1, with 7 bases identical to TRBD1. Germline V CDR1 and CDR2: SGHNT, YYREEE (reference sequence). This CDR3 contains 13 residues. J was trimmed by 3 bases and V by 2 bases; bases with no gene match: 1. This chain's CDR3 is CASSFQGDTEAFF. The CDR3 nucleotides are TGTGCCAGCAGCTTCCAGGGGGACACTGAAGCTTTCTTT.

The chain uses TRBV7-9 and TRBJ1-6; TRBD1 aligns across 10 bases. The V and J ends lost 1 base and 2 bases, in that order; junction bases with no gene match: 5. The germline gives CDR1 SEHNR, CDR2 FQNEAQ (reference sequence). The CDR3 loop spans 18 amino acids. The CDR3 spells CASSLGGQGGTYNSPLHF. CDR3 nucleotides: TGTGCCAGCAGCTTAGGCGGACAGGGGGGCACCTATAATTCACCCCTCCACTTT.

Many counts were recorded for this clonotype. For the CDR3, the DNA is TGTGCCAGCAGTGTAAGGACTAATCCTTATGGCTACACCTTC. Translating it yields CASSVRTNPYGYTF. The chain couples TRBV2 to TRBJ1-2; D gene ambiguous. The V and J ends lost 4 bases and 5 bases respectively, with 14 bases between them. CDR1 is SNHLY, CDR2 FYNNEI, per germline. This CDR3 spans 14 amino acids.

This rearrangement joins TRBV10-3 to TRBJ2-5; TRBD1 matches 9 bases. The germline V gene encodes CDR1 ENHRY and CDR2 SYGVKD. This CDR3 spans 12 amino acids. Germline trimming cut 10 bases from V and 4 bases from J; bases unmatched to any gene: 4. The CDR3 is CATGQGSETQYF. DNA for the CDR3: TGTGCCACAGGACAGGGGTCAGAGACCCAGTACTTC.

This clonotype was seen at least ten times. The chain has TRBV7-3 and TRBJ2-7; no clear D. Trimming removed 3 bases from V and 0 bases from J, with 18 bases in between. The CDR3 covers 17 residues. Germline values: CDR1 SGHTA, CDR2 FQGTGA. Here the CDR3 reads CASSLGQAQVSSYEQYF. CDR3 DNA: TGTGCCAGCAGCTTGGGCCAAGCGCAGGTTAGCTCCTACGAGCAGTACTTC.

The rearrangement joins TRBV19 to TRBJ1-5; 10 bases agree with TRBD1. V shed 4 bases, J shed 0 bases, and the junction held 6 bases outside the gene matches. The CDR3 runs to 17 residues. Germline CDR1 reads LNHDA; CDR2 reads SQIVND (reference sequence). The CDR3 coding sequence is TGTGCCAGTAGTAAGACAGGGGGCACTAATAGCAATCAGCCCCAGCATTTT. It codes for CASSKTGGTNSNQPQHF.

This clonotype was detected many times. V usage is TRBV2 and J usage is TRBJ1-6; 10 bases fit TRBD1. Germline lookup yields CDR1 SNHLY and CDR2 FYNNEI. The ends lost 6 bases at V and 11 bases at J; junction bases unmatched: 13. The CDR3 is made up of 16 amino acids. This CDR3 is CASRRTGGFVDAPLHF. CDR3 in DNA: TGTGCCAGCAGGAGGACAGGGGGTTTCGTAGATGCACCCCTCCACTTT.

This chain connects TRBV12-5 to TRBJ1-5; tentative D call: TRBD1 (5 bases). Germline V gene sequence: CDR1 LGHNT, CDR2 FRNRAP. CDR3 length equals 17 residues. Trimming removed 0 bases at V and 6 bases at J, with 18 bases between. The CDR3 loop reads CASGLVLGTREPQPQHF. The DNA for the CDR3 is TGTGCTAGTGGTTTGGTATTGGGGACCAGGGAGCCTCAGCCCCAGCATTTT.

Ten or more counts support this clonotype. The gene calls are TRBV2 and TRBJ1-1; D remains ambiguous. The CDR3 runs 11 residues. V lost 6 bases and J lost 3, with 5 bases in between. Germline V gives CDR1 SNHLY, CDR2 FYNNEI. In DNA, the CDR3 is TGTGCCAGCAGCAGAGACACTGAAGCTTTCTTT. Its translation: CASSRDTEAFF.

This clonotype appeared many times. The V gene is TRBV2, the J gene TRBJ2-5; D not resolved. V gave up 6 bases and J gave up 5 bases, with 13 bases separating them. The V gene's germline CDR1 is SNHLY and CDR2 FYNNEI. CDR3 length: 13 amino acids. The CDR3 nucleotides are TGTGCCAGCAGACCGGGCCCTTCGGAGACCCAGTACTTC. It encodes CASRPGPSETQYF. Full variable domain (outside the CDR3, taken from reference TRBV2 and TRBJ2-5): EPEVTQTPSHQVTQMGQEVILRCVPISNHLYFYWYRQILGQKVEFLVSFYNNEISEKSEIFDDQFSVERPDGSNFTLKIRSTKLEDSAMYFCASRPGPSETQYFGPGTRLLVL.

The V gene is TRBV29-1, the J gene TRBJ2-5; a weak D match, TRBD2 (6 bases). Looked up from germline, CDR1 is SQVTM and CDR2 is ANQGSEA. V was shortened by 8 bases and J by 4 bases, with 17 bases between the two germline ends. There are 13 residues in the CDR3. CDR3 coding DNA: TGCAGCAGTGAAATGGGGGGAGGAGAGACCCAGTACTTC. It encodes CSSEMGGGETQYF.

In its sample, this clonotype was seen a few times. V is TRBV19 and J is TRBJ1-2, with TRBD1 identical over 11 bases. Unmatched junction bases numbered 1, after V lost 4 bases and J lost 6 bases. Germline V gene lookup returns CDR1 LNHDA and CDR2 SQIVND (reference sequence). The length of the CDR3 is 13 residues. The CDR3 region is CASSKGQGDGYTF. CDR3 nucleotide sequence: TGTGCCAGTAGTAAGGGACAGGGGGATGGCTACACCTTC.

Written as DNA, the CDR3 is TGTGCCAGCAACAGACAGGGGATATACGAGCAGTACTTC. Protein product: CASNRQGIYEQYF. V gene TRBV12-3 or TRBV12-4 combines with J gene TRBJ2-7, with 8 bases that match TRBD1. Trimming took 7 bases from V and 4 from J; bases not matched to a gene: 6. This CDR3 contains 13 residues.

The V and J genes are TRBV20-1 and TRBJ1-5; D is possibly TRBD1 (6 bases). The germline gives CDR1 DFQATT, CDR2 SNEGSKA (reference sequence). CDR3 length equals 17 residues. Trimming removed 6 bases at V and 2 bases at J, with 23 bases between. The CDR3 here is CSASGMVGGAGNQPQHF. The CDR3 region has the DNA TGCAGTGCCTCGGGGATGGTGGGGGGGGCCGGCAATCAGCCCCAGCATTTT.

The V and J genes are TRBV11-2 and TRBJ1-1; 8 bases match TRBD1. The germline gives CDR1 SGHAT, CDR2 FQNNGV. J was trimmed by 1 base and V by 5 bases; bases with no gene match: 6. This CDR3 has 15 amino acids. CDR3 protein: CASSLTTGENTEAFF. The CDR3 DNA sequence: TGTGCCAGCAGCCTAACGACAGGGGAGAACACTGAAGCTTTCTTT.

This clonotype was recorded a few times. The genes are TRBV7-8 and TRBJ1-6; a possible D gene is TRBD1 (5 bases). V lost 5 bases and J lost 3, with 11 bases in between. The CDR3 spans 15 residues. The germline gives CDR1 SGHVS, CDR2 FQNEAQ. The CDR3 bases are TGTGCCAGCAGCCGCGGGGGAGACTATAATTCACCCCTCCACTTT. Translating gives CASSRGGDYNSPLHF.

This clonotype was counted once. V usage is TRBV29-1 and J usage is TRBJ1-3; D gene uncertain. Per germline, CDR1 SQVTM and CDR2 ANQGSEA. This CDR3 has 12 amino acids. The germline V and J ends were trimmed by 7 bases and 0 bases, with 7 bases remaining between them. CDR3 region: CSGPVSGNTIYF. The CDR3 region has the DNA TGCAGCGGGCCAGTCTCTGGAAACACCATATATTTT.

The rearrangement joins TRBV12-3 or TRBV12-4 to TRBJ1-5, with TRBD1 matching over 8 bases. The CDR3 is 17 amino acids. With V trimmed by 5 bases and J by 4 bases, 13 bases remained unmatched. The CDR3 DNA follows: TGTGCCAGCAGTCTGCACCTCGGACAGGGACCGAATCAGCCCCAGCATTTT. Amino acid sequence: CASSLHLGQGPNQPQHF.

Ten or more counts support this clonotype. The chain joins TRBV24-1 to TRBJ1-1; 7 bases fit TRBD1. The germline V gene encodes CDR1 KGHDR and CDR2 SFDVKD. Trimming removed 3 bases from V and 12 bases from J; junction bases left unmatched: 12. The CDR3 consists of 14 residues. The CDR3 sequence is CATSDRQGYYGSFF. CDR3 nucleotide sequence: TGTGCCACCAGTGATAGACAGGGCTATTACGGGTCTTTCTTT.